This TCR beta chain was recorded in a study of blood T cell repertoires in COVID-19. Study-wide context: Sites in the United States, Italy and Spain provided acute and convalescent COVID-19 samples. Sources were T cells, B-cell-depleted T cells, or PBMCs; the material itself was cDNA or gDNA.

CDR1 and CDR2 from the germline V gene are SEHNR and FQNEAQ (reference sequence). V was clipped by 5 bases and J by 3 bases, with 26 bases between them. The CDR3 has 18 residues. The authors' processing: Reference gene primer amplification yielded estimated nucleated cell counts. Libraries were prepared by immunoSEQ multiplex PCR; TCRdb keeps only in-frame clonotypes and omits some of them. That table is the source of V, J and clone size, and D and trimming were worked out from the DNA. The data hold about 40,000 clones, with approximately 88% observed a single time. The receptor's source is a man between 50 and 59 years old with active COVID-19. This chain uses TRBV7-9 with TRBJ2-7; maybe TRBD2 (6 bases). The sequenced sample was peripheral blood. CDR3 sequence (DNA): TGTGCCAGCAGCACTCTTGGCGGGATCAGTGGGTTACGCTACGAGCAGTACTTC. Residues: CASSTLGGISGLRYEQYF.